This TCR beta chain was identified during a study of blood T cell repertoires in COVID-19. About the study: Sample material is recorded as cDNA or gDNA derived from T cells, B-cell-depleted T cells, or PBMCs.

Assay used: immunoSEQ multiplex PCR; TCRdb lists only in-frame clones, some missing. There are 200,000 to 250,000 clones in the sample; roughly 86% occur only once, and about 3.1% lies in the top ten. This clonotype originated in a woman in her 30s who had recovered from COVID-19. The specimen was peripheral blood.

In DNA form, the CDR3 reads TGTGCCACCAGCAGAGATTCATCAGGGTCAAGCACCGGGGAGCTGTTTTTT. Its translation is CATSRDSSGSSTGELFF. This chain connects TRBV15 to TRBJ2-2; a weak D match, TRBD1 (5 bases). This CDR3 is 17 amino acids long. Per the germline V gene, CDR1 is LNHNV and CDR2 is YYDKDF (reference sequence). Between the trimmed V and J ends, which lost 0 bases and 4 bases, there was a span of 15 bases.